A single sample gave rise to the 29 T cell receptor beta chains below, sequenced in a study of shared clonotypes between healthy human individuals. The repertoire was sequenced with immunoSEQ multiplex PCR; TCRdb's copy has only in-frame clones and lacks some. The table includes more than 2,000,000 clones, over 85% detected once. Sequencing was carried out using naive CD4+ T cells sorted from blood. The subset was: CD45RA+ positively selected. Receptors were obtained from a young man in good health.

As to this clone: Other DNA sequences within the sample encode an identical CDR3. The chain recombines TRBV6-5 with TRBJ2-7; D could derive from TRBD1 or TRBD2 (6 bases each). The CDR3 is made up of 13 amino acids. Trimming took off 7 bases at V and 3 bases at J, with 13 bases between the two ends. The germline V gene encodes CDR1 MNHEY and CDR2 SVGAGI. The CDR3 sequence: CASTRGQSYEQYF. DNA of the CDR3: TGTGCCAGCACCCGGGGGCAGAGCTACGAGCAGTACTTC.

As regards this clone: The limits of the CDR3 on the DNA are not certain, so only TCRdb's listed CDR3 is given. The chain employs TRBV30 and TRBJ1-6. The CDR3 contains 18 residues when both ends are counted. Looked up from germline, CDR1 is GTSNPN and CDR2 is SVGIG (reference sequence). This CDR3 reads CAWSVSLSPSSYNSPLHF.

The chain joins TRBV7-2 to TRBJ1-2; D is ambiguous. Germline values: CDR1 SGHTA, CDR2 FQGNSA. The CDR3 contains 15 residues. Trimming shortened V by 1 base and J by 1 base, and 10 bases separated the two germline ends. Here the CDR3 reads CASSLERINNYGYTF. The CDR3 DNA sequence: TGTGCCAGCAGCTTAGAACGGATTAATAACTATGGCTACACCTTC.

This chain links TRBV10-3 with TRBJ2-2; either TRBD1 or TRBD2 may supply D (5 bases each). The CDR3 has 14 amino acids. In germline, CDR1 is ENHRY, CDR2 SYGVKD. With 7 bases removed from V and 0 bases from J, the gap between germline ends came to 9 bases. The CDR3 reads CAITGAPNTGELFF. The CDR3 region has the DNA TGTGCCATCACCGGGGCCCCGAACACCGGGGAGCTGTTTTTT.

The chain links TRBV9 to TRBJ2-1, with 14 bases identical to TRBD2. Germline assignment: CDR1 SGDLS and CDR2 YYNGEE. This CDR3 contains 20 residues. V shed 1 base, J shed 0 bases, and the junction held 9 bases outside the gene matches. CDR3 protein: CASSVRLGLAGESSYNEQFF. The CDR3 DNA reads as TGTGCCAGCAGCGTACGGTTGGGACTAGCGGGGGAGAGCTCCTACAATGAGCAGTTCTTC.

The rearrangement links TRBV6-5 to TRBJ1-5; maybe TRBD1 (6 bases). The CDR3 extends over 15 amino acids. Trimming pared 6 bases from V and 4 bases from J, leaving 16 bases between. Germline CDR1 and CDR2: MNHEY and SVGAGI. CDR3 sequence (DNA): TGTGCCAGCAGCCTAGGGGGACATGCGAATCAGCCCCAGCATTTT. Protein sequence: CASSLGGHANQPQHF.

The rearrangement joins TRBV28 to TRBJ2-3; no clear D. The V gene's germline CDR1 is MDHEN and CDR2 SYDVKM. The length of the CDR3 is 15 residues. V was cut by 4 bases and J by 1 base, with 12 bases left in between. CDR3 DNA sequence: TGTGCCAGCAGTTCTAATACCCCCCGCACAGATACGCAGTATTTT. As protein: CASSSNTPRTDTQYF.

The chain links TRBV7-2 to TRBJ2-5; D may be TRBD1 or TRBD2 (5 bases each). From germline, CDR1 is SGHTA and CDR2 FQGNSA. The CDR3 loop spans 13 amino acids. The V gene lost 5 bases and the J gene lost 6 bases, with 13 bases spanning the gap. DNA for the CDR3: TGTGCCAGCAGCCCAGGGACCGCCCAGACCCAGTACTTC. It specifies CASSPGTAQTQYF.

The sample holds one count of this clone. The CDR3 nucleotides read TGTGCCAGCAGTTACTCGAGAGGAGAAAAACTGTTTTTT. This gives the protein CASSYSRGEKLFF. V and J are TRBV6-6 and TRBJ1-4; D call uncertain. Between the trimmed V and J ends, which lost 0 bases and 8 bases, there was a span of 7 bases. Per the germline V gene, CDR1 is MNHNY and CDR2 is SVGAGI (reference sequence). This CDR3 region has 13 residues.

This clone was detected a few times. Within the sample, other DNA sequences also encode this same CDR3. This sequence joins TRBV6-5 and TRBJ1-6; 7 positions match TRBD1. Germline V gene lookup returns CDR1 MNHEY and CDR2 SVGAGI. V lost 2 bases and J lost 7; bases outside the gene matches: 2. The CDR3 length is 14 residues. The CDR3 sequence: CASSYGTENSPLHF. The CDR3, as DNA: TGTGCCAGCAGTTACGGGACAGAAAATTCACCCCTCCACTTT.

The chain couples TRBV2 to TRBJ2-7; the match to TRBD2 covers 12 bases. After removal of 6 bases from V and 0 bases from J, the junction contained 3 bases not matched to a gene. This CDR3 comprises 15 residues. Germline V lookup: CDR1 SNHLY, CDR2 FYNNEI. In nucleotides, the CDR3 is TGTGCCAGCAGCTCGGGACTAGCGGGCTCCTACGAGCAGTACTTC. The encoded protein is CASSSGLAGSYEQYF.

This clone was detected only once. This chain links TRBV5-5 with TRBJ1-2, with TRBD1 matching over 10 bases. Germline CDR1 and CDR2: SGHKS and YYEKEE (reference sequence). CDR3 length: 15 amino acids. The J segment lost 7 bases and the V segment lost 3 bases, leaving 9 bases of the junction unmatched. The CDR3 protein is CASSSSGTGVFGYTF. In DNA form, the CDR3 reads TGTGCCAGCAGCTCATCCGGGACAGGGGTATTTGGCTACACCTTC.

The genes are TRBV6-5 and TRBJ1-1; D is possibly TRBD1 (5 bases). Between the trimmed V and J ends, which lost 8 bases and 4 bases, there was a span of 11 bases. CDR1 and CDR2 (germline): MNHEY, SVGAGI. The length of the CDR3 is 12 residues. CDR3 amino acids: CASSRDGTEAFF. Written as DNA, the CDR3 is TGTGCCAGCTCGCGGGACGGCACTGAAGCTTTCTTT.

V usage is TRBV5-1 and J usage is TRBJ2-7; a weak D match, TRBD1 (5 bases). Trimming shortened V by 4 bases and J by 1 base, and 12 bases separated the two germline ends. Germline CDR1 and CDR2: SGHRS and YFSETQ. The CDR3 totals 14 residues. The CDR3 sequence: CASSPLQGSYEQYF. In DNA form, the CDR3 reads TGCGCCAGCAGCCCCCTCCAGGGTTCCTACGAGCAGTACTTC.

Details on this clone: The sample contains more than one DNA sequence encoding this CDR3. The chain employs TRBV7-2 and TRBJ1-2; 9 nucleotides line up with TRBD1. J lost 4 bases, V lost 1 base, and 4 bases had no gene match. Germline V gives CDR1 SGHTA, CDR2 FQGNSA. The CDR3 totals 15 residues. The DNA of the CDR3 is TGTGCCAGCAGCTTAGTACAGGGGGCCGGCTATGGCTACACCTTC. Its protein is CASSLVQGAGYGYTF.

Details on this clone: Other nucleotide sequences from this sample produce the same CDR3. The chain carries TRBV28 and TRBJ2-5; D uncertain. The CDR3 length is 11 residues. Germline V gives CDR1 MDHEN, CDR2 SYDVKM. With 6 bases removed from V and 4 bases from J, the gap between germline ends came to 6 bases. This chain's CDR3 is CASSPRETQYF. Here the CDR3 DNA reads TGTGCCAGCAGCCCTAGAGAGACCCAGTACTTC.

The CDR3 DNA sequence: TGTGCCAGCTCACCACCTCGACACCTCAACCAGGGGGGCACTGAAGCTTTCTTT. It specifies CASSPPRHLNQGGTEAFF. The chain couples TRBV18 to TRBJ1-1; 7 bases map to TRBD1. The germline CDR1 and CDR2 sequences are KGHSH and LQKENI. The CDR3 length is 18 residues. V was clipped by 0 bases and J by 4 bases; unmatched bases: 14.

The CDR3 nucleotides read TGCGCCAGCCGAGAGGGGGGCCTATACAATGAGCAGTTCTTC. It encodes CASREGGLYNEQFF. The genes are TRBV5-1 and TRBJ2-1; D is possibly TRBD1 or TRBD2 (6 bases each). CDR1 is SGHRS and CDR2 is YFSETQ in the germline V gene. Trimming stripped 7 bases from V and 4 bases from J, with 15 bases between. The CDR3 covers 14 residues. The full variable domain, in which reference TRBV5-1 and TRBJ2-1 provide the parts outside the CDR3, is KAGVTQTPRYLIKTRGQQVTLSCSPISGHRSVSWYQQTPGQGLQFLFEYFSETQRNKGNFPGRFSGRQFSNSRSEMNVSTLELGDSALYLCASREGGLYNEQFFGPGTRLTVL.

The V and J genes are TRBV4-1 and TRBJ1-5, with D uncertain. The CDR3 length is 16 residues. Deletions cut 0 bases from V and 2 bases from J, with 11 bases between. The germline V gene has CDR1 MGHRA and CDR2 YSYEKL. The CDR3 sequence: CASSQDFGPRNQPQHF. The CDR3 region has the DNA TGCGCCAGCAGCCAAGATTTCGGACCACGCAATCAGCCCCAGCATTTT.

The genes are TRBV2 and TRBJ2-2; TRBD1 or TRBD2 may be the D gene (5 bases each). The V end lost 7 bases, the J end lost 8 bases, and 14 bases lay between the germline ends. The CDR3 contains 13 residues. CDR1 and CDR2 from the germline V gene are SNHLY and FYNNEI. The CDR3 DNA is TGTGCCAGCAACCGGGATGGGGCTGGGGAGCTGTTTTTT. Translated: CASNRDGAGELFF.

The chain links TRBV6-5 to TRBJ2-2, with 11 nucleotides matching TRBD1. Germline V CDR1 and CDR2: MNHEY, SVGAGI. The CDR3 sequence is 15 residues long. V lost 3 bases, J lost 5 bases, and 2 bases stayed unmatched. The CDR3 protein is CASSYWDRGTGELFF. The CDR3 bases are TGTGCCAGCAGTTATTGGGACAGGGGGACCGGGGAGCTGTTTTTT.

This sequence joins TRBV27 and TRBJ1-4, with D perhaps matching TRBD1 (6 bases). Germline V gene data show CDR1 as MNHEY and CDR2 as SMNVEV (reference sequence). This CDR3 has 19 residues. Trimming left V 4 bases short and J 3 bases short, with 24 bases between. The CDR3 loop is CASSSTPAGVPEANEKLFF. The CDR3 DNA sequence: TGTGCCAGCAGTTCGACCCCAGCAGGGGTCCCAGAAGCTAATGAAAAACTGTTTTTT. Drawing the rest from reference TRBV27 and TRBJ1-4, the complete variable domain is EAQVTQNPRYLITVTGKKLTVTCSQNMNHEYMSWYRQDPGLGLRQIYYSMNVEVTDKGDVPEGYKVSRKEKRNFPLILESPSPNQTSLYFCASSSTPAGVPEANEKLFFGSGTQLSVL.

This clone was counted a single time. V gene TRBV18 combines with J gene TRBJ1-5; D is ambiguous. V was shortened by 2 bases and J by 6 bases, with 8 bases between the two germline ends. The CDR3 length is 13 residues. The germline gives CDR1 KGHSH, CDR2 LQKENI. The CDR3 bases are TGTGCCAGCTCACCAAATTCTGGTCAGCCCCAGCATTTT. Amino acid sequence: CASSPNSGQPQHF.

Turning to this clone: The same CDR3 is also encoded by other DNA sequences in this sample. This CDR3 reads CASSLDRNEKLFF. The CDR3 DNA reads TGTGCCAGCAGCTTAGACCGGAATGAAAAACTGTTTTTT. The rearrangement uses TRBV7-8 and TRBJ1-4; D is unresolved. V lost 1 base and J 5 bases, leaving 5 bases between the germline ends. The length of the CDR3 is 13 residues. Germline V lookup: CDR1 SGHVS, CDR2 FQNEAQ.

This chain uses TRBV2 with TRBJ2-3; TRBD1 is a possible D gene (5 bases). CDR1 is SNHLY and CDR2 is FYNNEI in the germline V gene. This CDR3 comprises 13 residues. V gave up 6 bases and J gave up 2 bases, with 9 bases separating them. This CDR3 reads CASRQGTTDTQYF. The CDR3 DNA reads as TGTGCCAGCAGGCAGGGTACCACAGATACGCAGTATTTT.

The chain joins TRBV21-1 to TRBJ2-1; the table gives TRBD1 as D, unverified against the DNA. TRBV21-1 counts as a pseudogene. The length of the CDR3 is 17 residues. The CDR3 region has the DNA TGTGCCAGCAGCAAAGCGGGGGACAGGGAATCCTACAATGAGCAGTTCTTC. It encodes CASSKAGDRESYNEQFF.

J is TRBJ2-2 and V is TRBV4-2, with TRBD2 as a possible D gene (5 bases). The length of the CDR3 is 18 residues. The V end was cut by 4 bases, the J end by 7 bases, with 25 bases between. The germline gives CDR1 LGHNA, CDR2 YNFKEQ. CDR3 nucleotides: TGTGCCAGCAGCCGTTCAATTGGACGGGGATCTCTGAGCGGGGAGCTGTTTTTT. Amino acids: CASSRSIGRGSLSGELFF.

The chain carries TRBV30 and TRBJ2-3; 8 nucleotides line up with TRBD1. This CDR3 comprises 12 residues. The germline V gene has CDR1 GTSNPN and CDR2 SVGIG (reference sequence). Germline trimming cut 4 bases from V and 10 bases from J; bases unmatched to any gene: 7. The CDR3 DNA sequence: TGTGCCTGGAACGTCCCAGGGGGCGCGCAGTATTTT. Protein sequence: CAWNVPGGAQYF.

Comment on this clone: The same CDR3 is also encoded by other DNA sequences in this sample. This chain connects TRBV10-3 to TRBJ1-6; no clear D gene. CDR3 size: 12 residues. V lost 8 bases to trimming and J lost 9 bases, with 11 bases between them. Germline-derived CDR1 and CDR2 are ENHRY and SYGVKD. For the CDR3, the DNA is TGTGCCATCGGGGAAGGTGGTTCACCCCTCCACTTT. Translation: CAIGEGGSPLHF.